This entry lists 2 T cell receptor beta chains sequenced from one sample in a study of CD4 T cells in relation to SARS-CoV-2 and coronaviruses. CD4+ T cells from unexposed donors were obtained before the COVID-19 pandemic (2011-2018). After approximately 10 days of culture, CD4+ T cells were isolated. Measured with immunoSEQ multiplex PCR; TCRdb has only the in-frame clones, and not every one. The data contain about 23,000 clones, 65% to 70% of them seen just once; the ten biggest clones take up under 20%. The antigens for these receptors are not known. The sequenced sample was CD4+ T cells from PBMCs, cultured in vitro. These TCRs come from a human donor in good health.

CDR3 protein: CASSLRETSGPYEQYF. In nucleotides, the CDR3 is TGTGCCAGCAGCTTAAGAGAGACTAGCGGGCCCTACGAGCAGTACTTC. The gene calls are TRBV7-8 and TRBJ2-7; TRBD2 agrees at 10 bases. J gave up 2 bases and V 2 bases, and 6 bases lay outside the gene matches. The CDR3 is 16 residues long. Germline CDR1 reads SGHVS; CDR2 reads FQNEAQ.

The chain employs TRBV10-3 and TRBJ1-2; D gene ambiguous. The V end lost 0 bases, the J end lost 6 bases, and 8 bases lay between the germline ends. Germline values: CDR1 ENHRY, CDR2 SYGVKD. The CDR3 length is 13 residues. The chain's CDR3 is CAISESAGNGYTF. The CDR3 DNA follows: TGTGCCATCAGTGAGTCAGCGGGGAATGGCTACACCTTC.